Sequencing of this TCR beta chain was carried out in a study of T cells in localized non-small cell lung cancer. Profiling relied on immunoSEQ multiplex PCR, and the TCRdb table lists in-frame clones only, not all of them. The sample yields fewer than 35,000 clones, approximately 84% seen once. This clonotype was obtained from a male donor at least 60 years old with stage III lung adenocarcinoma. Sequencing used peripheral blood, obtained before any cancer treatment.

CDR3: CSVRTGHNNNQPQHF. CDR3 sequence (DNA): TGCAGCGTTCGGACGGGACATAATAACAATCAGCCCCAGCATTTT. The V call is TRBV29-1, the J call TRBJ1-5, with D tentatively TRBD1 (6 bases). V was pared by 5 bases and J by 3 bases, with 17 bases between. CDR1 is SQVTM, CDR2 ANQGSEA, per germline. CDR3 length equals 15 residues. Full variable domain (rest looked up from reference TRBV29-1 and TRBJ1-5): SAVISQKPSRDICQRGTSLTIQCQVDSQVTMMFWYRQQPGQSLTLIATANQGSEATYESGFVIDKFPISRPNLTFSTLTVSNMSPEDSSIYLCSVRTGHNNNQPQHFGDGTRLSIL.